This T cell receptor (beta chain) was found in a study of blood T cell repertoires in COVID-19 (dated by TCRdb to about 2020). At the level of the whole study: Samples from collaborators originated in the United States, Italy and Spain and spanned both the acute and convalescent phases of COVID-19. The material from the prospective study consisted of cDNA or gDNA derived from T cells, B-cell-depleted T cells, or PBMCs. The sample metadata nearly always contained a de-identified subject ID, COVID-19 status, age in years and sex. The repertoires were released in a freely available public database meant as a resource for research on the immune response to SARS-CoV-2. The samples were drawn from two sources: the first 160 participants of the ongoing ImmuneRACE study, and over 1,000 subjects contributed by 6 global collaborators. HLA class I and class II types, where available, came from metadata supplied by the sample provider rather than from assay-based typing. The dataset comprised deeply sampled blood TCRbeta repertoires from subjects exposed to, actively infected with, or recovered from COVID-19.

As for this clone: The antigen it binds to is not known. No base quality information exists; no much larger clone differs at one position.

The collaborating institutions used their own protocols to collect whole blood in K2EDTA tubes. For TCRbeta analysis, collaborator samples were shipped as frozen whole blood, as isolated PBMCs, or as DNA extracted from either sample type. Results the study describes overall, beyond this receptor: The amount of clinical and demographic metadata varied by source and participant and was provided uncurated.

Trimming costs V 0 bases and J 1 base, and their ends lie 12 bases apart. From the cysteine up to the phenylalanine, the CDR3 has a length of 17 residues. CDR3 DNA only is kept here, 51 bases in frame from base 1. From the germline V gene, CDR1 is LGHNA and CDR2 is YSLEER. The immunoSEQ Assay, a bias-controlled multiplex PCR, was used to amplify TCRbeta CDR3 regions from genomic DNA. In the source study's methods: Nucleated cell counts per sample were estimated from amplification of reference gene primers within the assay. To quantify the absolute abundance of each unique TCRbeta CDR3 rearrangement, sequence reads were collapsed and filtered. For each sample, productive Simpson clonality was calculated as the square root of Simpson's diversity index across productive rearrangements. What TCRdb holds here is the immuneACCESS table cut down to in-frame rearrangements. Part of the clones is not present; checked against another copy, under half of the missing clones reflect an unresolved V gene, and the others are unexplained. V, J and clone size derive from that table, while D and trimming were established from the DNA sequence. The table for this sample lists roughly 100,000 clones; roughly 80% of them were counted only once. Of the sample, roughly a fifth is held by the ten largest clones.

Sample: peripheral blood. The sequence derives from a woman in her 70s with acute or convalescent COVID-19. In this chain, TRBV4-3 is recombined with TRBJ1-4; there is no confident call for the D gene. The base sequence is TGCGCCAGCAGCCAAGATCGGGCAGGACTAACTAATGAAAAACTGTTTTTT. It codes for CASSQDRAGLTNEKLFF.